A selection of T cell receptor beta chains follows, all from one sample in a study of monozygotic twins with inflammatory bowel disease. TCRdb re-called the 5' RACE reads, yielding one record per CDR3 amino acid sequence without DNA. This sample contains around 190,000 distinct CDR3 sequences. The source material was blood. These receptors originate from a human donor with ulcerative colitis or Crohn's disease, or a healthy co-twin of an affected twin (not recorded which). Both conserved end residues are part of each CDR3.

j_call | v_call | cdr3_aa
TRBJ2-2 | TRBV5-1 | CASSPTSGYTGELFF
TRBJ2-3 | TRBV5-1 | CASTPQSGFTDTQYF
TRBJ1-2 | TRBV29-1 | CSVGQGPYYGYTF
TRBJ2-1 | TRBV6-2/TRBV6-3 | CASSSGQGAYNEQFF
TRBJ1-2 | TRBV6-1 | CASSRQGFADNGYTF
TRBJ1-5 | TRBV12-3/TRBV12-4 | CASSLGTVRGLSNQPQHF
TRBJ2-1 | TRBV20-1 | CSARRDRGPNEQFF
TRBJ1-2 | TRBV7-2 | CASSPSRDRVNYGYTF
TRBJ2-3 | TRBV2 | CASSGGTGRGDTQYF
TRBJ2-7 | TRBV6-1 | CASGRPGGLYEQYF
TRBJ2-1 | TRBV3-1 | CASSQADRVREQFF
TRBJ2-3 | TRBV12-3/TRBV12-4 | CATILSVSDTDTQYF
TRBJ1-2 | TRBV12-3/TRBV12-4 | CASSLRGGWDYGYTF
TRBJ2-3 | TRBV27 | CASSLGGGRSTDTQYF
TRBJ1-5 | TRBV12-3/TRBV12-4 | CASSSGTHPNQPQHF
TRBJ1-5 | TRBV20-1 | CSARTQGSQPQHF
TRBJ2-7 | TRBV13 | CASSPQNSYEQYF
TRBJ2-7 | TRBV2 | CASRPPAGTSGPLGRGEQYF
TRBJ1-1 | TRBV11-1 | CASSDGIDRGPAMGTEAFF
TRBJ1-5 | TRBV5-1 | CASSYTGGGQPQHF
TRBJ2-1 | TRBV7-8 | CASSLRPSGLSYNEQFF
TRBJ2-7 | TRBV5-6 | CASSLGGGWYEQYF
TRBJ2-1 | TRBV5-1 | CASSPGVPVNEQFF
TRBJ1-3 | TRBV5-1 | CASSLGTFSGNTIYF
TRBJ2-7 | TRBV18 | CASSPPGQGFAEQYF
TRBJ1-3 | TRBV6-5 | CASSLTGVSGNTIYF
TRBJ2-7 | TRBV5-1 | CASSFPREPYEQYF
TRBJ2-2 | TRBV5-4 | CASSPTSGGHTGELFF
TRBJ2-1 | TRBV10-3 | CAISESGGSYNEQFF
TRBJ2-1 | TRBV20-1 | CSASERENEQFF
TRBJ2-2 | TRBV11-3 | CASSLAQGGSLNTGELFF
TRBJ1-2 | TRBV7-9 | CASSLEDRGGGYTF
TRBJ2-1 | TRBV25-1 | CASSDPLWGEQFF
TRBJ2-1 | TRBV12-3/TRBV12-4 | CASSFSSSYNEQFF
TRBJ2-5 | TRBV20-1 | CSARVGGTTQETQYF
TRBJ2-3 | TRBV7-9 | CASSLIATDTQYF
TRBJ2-3 | TRBV12-3/TRBV12-4 | CASSGRGSGGSGYTQYF
TRBJ1-6 | TRBV6-1 | CASSERDRSPLHF
TRBJ2-5 | TRBV5-5 | CASSGGQTETQYF
TRBJ1-2 | TRBV5-6 | CASSLILRAYCYTF
TRBJ2-6 | TRBV19 | CASSPHTRGTGANVLTF
TRBJ1-5 | TRBV27 | CASSPSPGWGNQPQHF
TRBJ2-3 | TRBV5-6 | CASSLATSFSTDTQYF
TRBJ2-7 | TRBV20-1 | CSASPPKGGYEQYF
TRBJ2-1 | TRBV5-4 | CASSLDRGGFRDEQFF
TRBJ1-2 | TRBV20-1 | CSARGGQGLDGYTF
TRBJ1-1 | TRBV20-1 | CSASPRGGAFF
TRBJ2-1 | TRBV3-1 | CASSGGGNNEQFF
TRBJ2-7 | TRBV7-2 | CASSPGWERTYEQYF
TRBJ2-1 | TRBV11-2 | CASIPRGPSNEQFF
TRBJ2-3 | TRBV20-1 | CSASLGAFTDTQYF
TRBJ1-1 | TRBV10-3 | CAISAAGQNTEAFF
TRBJ1-5 | TRBV9 | CASSAGGVQPQHF
TRBJ1-6 | TRBV3-1 | CASSQSRDSPLHF
TRBJ2-3 | TRBV11-2 | CASSLRWTSPFTDTQYF
TRBJ1-1 | TRBV20-1 | CSAPHQPNTEAFF
TRBJ2-3 | TRBV20-1 | CSAGTTRDTQYF